This is a list of T cell receptor beta chains from one sample in a study of beta chain features in type 1 diabetes. The assay was immunoSEQ multiplex PCR, and TCRdb's table has in-frame clones only and misses some. The table shows just over 450,000 clones, with approximately 30% occurring only once. The sequenced sample was naive CD4+ T cells from blood. The receptors were gathered from a man younger than 35 in good health. CDR3s include the opening cysteine and the closing phenylalanine or tryptophan. Each record gives: clone size, V gene, J gene, CDR3 protein. Size is stated for part of the rows, as once, few or many counts, or as a class when the clone is expanded.

-	TRBV7-2	TRBJ2-7	CASSSTTSRYEQYF
few	TRBV10-1	TRBJ2-1	CASSGLERNEQFF
few	TRBV5-8	TRBJ2-5	CASSLGGRGVQETQYF
few	TRBV29-1	TRBJ1-1	CSVGQPLNTEAFF
-	TRBV30	TRBJ1-5	CAWSPDRGTQPQHF
-	TRBV7-6	TRBJ2-1	CASSSPSSKVYNEQFF
few	TRBV25-1	TRBJ2-2	CASSLSMDTGELFF
-	TRBV11-2	TRBJ2-7	CASSPGGVSGSPYEQYF
-	TRBV30	TRBJ2-1	CAWDSYYNEQFF
-	TRBV4-3	TRBJ1-5	CASSQDQNQPQHF
-	TRBV4-2	TRBJ1-2	CASSQDPGVGYTF
-	TRBV7-2	TRBJ2-2	CASSLGAGYGELFF
once	TRBV7-2	TRBJ2-5	CASSPGGLAPQETQYF
-	TRBV7-7	TRBJ2-5	CASSLGAAQETQYF
-	TRBV30	TRBJ2-5	CAWTDIQETQYF
few	TRBV4-2	TRBJ1-1	CASSQVAVQGAEAFF
few	TRBV20-1	TRBJ2-5	CSLLQGETQYF
few	TRBV7-2	TRBJ2-1	CASIRGRAWDEQFF